Each of the 17 T cell receptor beta chains below was sequenced from the same sample in a study of T cell repertoires in cytomegalovirus infection. TCRdb called the reads again in MiXCR, with one record for every CDR3 protein. The sample includes about 320,000 distinct CDR3 sequences, more than 8% of them seen just once. The sequencing input was PBMCs. These receptors came from a human donor in good health (CMV status not recorded). Some clones in this sample may be carry-over from other donors' samples.

A few counts support this clonotype. This sequence joins TRBV12-3 or TRBV12-4 and TRBJ2-5, with 8 bases lining up with TRBD2. The CDR3 has 14 amino acids. The V segment lost 6 bases and the J segment 6 bases; nucleotides outside the gene matches: 9. The CDR3 sequence: CASSPGTSRKTQYF. Here the CDR3 DNA reads TGTGCCAGCAGCCCCGGGACTAGTCGGAAGACCCAGTACTTC.

The chain recombines TRBV20-1 with TRBJ1-2, with 9 bases lining up with TRBD1. After removal of 5 bases from V and 8 bases from J, the junction contained 9 bases not matched to a gene. Germline V gene lookup returns CDR1 DFQATT and CDR2 SNEGSKA (reference sequence). CDR3 length equals 13 residues. Written as DNA, the CDR3 is TGCAGTGCTTTCTTACAGGGGGCAGGAGGCTACACCTTC. Encoded protein: CSAFLQGAGGYTF.

The chain links TRBV11-2 to TRBJ2-3, with D possibly being TRBD2 (5 bases). This CDR3 region has 16 residues. V lost 5 bases to trimming and J lost 4 bases, with 19 bases between them. The germline CDR1 and CDR2 sequences are SGHAT and FQNNGV. The CDR3 DNA reads as TGTGCCAGCAGCGACCAAAACGGGGTTCTTGCAGATACGCAGTATTTT. Translating gives CASSDQNGVLADTQYF.

This clonotype was seen a single time. This chain links TRBV4-3 with TRBJ1-1, with TRBD1 identical over 8 bases. From germline, CDR1 is LGHNA and CDR2 YSLEER. J gave up 6 bases and V 8 bases, and 11 bases lay outside the gene matches. The CDR3 is 14 amino acids. DNA for the CDR3: TGCGCCAGCCGCTCCCAGGGGGCTTTCTCTGAAGCTTTCTTT. Translation: CASRSQGAFSEAFF.

The V call is TRBV20-1, the J call TRBJ2-7, with 7 bases aligning to TRBD1. V shed 4 bases and J 2 bases; nucleotides not matched to a gene: 8. The CDR3 contains 14 residues. CDR1 and CDR2 from the germline V gene are DFQATT and SNEGSKA (reference sequence). CDR3 loop: CSAKGGRVAYEQYF. CDR3 DNA: TGCAGTGCTAAAGGGGGCAGGGTGGCCTACGAGCAGTACTTC.

The sample holds a few counts of this clonotype. The genes are TRBV6-2 or TRBV6-3 and TRBJ2-1, with 8 bases matching TRBD1. Unmatched junction bases numbered 9, after V lost 8 bases and J lost 6 bases. Looked up from germline, CDR1 is MNHEY and CDR2 is SVGEGT. The CDR3 is 14 amino acids. CDR3 nucleotides: TGTGCCAGCTACCGACAGGGGCAAAGCAATGAGCAGTTCTTC. Translation: CASYRQGQSNEQFF.

V and J are TRBV5-6 and TRBJ1-4, with D possibly TRBD1 on 5 matching bases. Germline lookup yields CDR1 SGHDT and CDR2 YYEEEE. This CDR3 region has 15 residues. Trimming removed 4 bases from V and 6 bases from J, with 16 bases in between. As DNA, the CDR3 is TGTGCCAGCAGCCCCCCCGGGACTCCCGATGAAAAACTGTTTTTT. It is translated as CASSPPGTPDEKLFF.

In its sample, this clonotype was seen a few times. This chain connects TRBV4-2 to TRBJ1-6; D uncertain. Deletions cut 0 bases from V and 8 bases from J, with 17 bases between. The CDR3 length is 17 residues. Germline V gene lookup returns CDR1 LGHNA and CDR2 YNFKEQ. CDR3 sequence reads: CASSQDRSGERYSPLHF. CDR3 nucleotide sequence: TGTGCCAGCAGCCAAGATCGGTCCGGGGAGCGGTATTCACCCCTCCACTTT.

The chain couples TRBV5-6 to TRBJ1-6; D possibly corresponds to TRBD1 (5 bases). Germline values: CDR1 SGHDT, CDR2 YYEEEE. The CDR3 covers 15 residues. Trimming left V 0 bases short and J 7 bases short, with 11 bases between. The CDR3 reads CASSLGSAGNSPLHF. The CDR3, as DNA: TGTGCCAGCAGCTTGGGGAGTGCAGGGAATTCACCCCTCCACTTT.

This clonotype was counted a few times. The chain is built from TRBV6-5 and TRBJ1-1; D might be TRBD1 (5 bases). V was shortened by 7 bases and J by 4 bases, with 13 bases between the two germline ends. Germline lookup yields CDR1 MNHEY and CDR2 SVGAGI. This CDR3 is 13 amino acids long. CDR3 coding DNA: TGTGCCAGCAACGATAGGGGAGTCACTGAAGCTTTCTTT. As protein: CASNDRGVTEAFF.

The CDR3 DNA follows: TGTGCCAGCAGTTTTTTAGCGGGTTCAGGAGATACGCAGTATTTT. This gives the protein CASSFLAGSGDTQYF. The chain has TRBV28 and TRBJ2-3, with 7 bases matching TRBD2. CDR3 length: 15 amino acids. With 3 bases clipped from V and 5 bases from J, the junction kept 8 bases outside the gene matches. Germline values: CDR1 MDHEN, CDR2 SYDVKM.

This clonotype has just a few counts. This sequence joins TRBV5-1 and TRBJ2-1; 9 positions match TRBD1. The V segment lost 0 bases and the J segment 6 bases; nucleotides outside the gene matches: 1. The CDR3 consists of 14 residues. Germline V gives CDR1 SGHRS, CDR2 YFSETQ. The CDR3 nucleotides read TGCGCCAGCAGCTTGGTGGACAGGGGCAATGAGCAGTTCTTC. Translating it yields CASSLVDRGNEQFF.

The V call is TRBV5-5, the J call TRBJ2-7; perhaps D is TRBD1 or TRBD2 (5 bases each). This CDR3 spans 12 amino acids. The V gene's germline CDR1 is SGHKS and CDR2 YYEKEE (reference sequence). Trimming took 2 bases from V and 7 from J, leaving 10 bases between them. In nucleotides, the CDR3 is TGTGCCAGCAGCTTTGGGACGAAGGAGCAGTACTTC. Protein sequence: CASSFGTKEQYF.

Many counts were recorded for this clonotype. The CDR3 DNA sequence: TGCGCCACCAAGGGATCCGGGGCCAACGTCCTGACTTTC. Translated, it gives CATKGSGANVLTF. The chain is built from TRBV4-1 and TRBJ2-6; unclear D gene. Trimming removed 10 bases from V and 4 bases from J, with 11 bases in between. The CDR3 spans 13 residues. Germline-derived CDR1 and CDR2 are MGHRA and YSYEKL.

The V call is TRBV19, the J call TRBJ1-1; D may be TRBD1 (5 bases). V was shortened by 6 bases and J by 2 bases, with 28 bases between the two germline ends. Germline V gene data show CDR1 as LNHDA and CDR2 as SQIVND (reference sequence). CDR3 size: 19 residues. The CDR3 bases are TGTGCCAGTAGAGCAGGGATGTTTATAGGTTACGGCTTAAACACTGAAGCTTTCTTT. Translating it yields CASRAGMFIGYGLNTEAFF.

This clonotype was seen more than once but under ten times. The V call is TRBV20-1, the J call TRBJ2-1, with 9 bases aligning to TRBD1. Losses at the gene ends were 4 bases for V and 3 bases for J; bases not matched to a gene: 7. This CDR3 comprises 15 residues. Germline V gives CDR1 DFQATT, CDR2 SNEGSKA (reference sequence). The CDR3 coding sequence is TGCAGTGCTATCCTACCGGGACAGGGCTACAATGAGCAGTTCTTC. It encodes CSAILPGQGYNEQFF.

This rearrangement joins TRBV5-4 to TRBJ2-1; 10 bases map to TRBD2. V lost 4 bases to trimming and J lost 7 bases; unmatched junction nucleotides: 11. The CDR3 is 16 amino acids. Germline values: CDR1 SGHNT, CDR2 YYREEE (reference sequence). The DNA for the CDR3 is TGTGCCAGCAGCCATCTAGCGGGAGACGGATCGAATGAGCAGTTCTTC. Residues: CASSHLAGDGSNEQFF.